This paragraph covers one TCR beta chain sequence. These data come from a study of blood T cell repertoires in COVID-19. Some clones are missing from TCRdb's copy, which holds only in-frame ones; the method was immunoSEQ multiplex PCR. The profile shows around 50,000 clones, approximately 80% of them singletons. Germline V CDR1 and CDR2: SQVTM, ANQGSEA. This CDR3 spans 14 amino acids. Trimming shortened V by 0 bases and J by 7 bases, and 12 bases separated the two germline ends. The receptor was isolated from a man older than 75 with COVID-19, enrolled during active disease. Sequences were obtained from peripheral blood. The J gene is TRBJ1-4, the V gene TRBV29-1; D not certain. This CDR3 reads CSVEEGGNGEKLFF. The CDR3 DNA is TGCAGCGTTGAAGAGGGAGGGAACGGTGAAAAACTGTTTTTT.